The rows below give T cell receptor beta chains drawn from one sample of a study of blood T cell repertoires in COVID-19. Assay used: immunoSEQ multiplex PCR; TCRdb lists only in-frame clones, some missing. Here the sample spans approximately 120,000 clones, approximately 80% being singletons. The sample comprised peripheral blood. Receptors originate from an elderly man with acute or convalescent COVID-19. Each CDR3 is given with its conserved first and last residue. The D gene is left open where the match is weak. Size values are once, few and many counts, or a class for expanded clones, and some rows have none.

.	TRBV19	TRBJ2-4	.	TGTGCCAGTAGTATGGACAGTGTCAAAAACATTCAGTACTTC	CASSMDSVKNIQYF
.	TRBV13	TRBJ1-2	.	TGTGCCAGCAGCAGAACGGGGAACTATGGCTACACCTTC	CASSRTGNYGYTF
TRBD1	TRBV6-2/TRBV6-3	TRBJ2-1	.	TGTGCCAGCAGTTACTACCAGGGGGCAATATACAATGAGCAGTTCTTC	CASSYYQGAIYNEQFF
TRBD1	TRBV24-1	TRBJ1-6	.	TGTGCCACCAGCTCCGGGACAGGGTCGTCACCCCTCCACTTT	CATSSGTGSSPLHF
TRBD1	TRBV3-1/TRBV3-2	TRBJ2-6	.	TGTGCCAGCAGCTTCGACAGGGGAGTCGCTGGGGCCAACGTCCTGACTTTC	CASSFDRGVAGANVLTF
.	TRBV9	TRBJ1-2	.	TGTGCCAGCAGCCTCCAGGGGTATTCGGGTGGCTACACCTTC	CASSLQGYSGGYTF
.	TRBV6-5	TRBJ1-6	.	TGTGCCAGCAGTACAGGAGTGTCACCCCTCCACTTT	CASSTGVSPLHF
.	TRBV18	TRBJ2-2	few	TGTGCCAGCTCACCCCTACAGGGTTCCACGAACACCGGGGAGCTGTTTTTT	CASSPLQGSTNTGELFF
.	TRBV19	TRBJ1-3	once	TGTGCCAGTAGCCTACAAAGGGGAGGCTCTGGAAACACCATATATTTT	CASSLQRGGSGNTIYF
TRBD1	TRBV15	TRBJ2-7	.	TGTGCCACCAGCAGACCCGGGACAGATCTCTTC	CATSRPGTDLF
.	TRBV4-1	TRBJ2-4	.	TGCGCCAGCAGCCATGGCGAGCGGTCTATTCAGTACTTC	CASSHGERSIQYF
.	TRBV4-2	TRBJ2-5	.	TGTGCCAGCAGCCAATTTGCGGGGGCGGAGACCCAGTACTTC	CASSQFAGAETQYF
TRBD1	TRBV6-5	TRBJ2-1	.	TGTGCCAGCTCGGGACAGGGGTCCAATGAGCAGTTCTTC	CASSGQGSNEQFF